This record covers a single TCR beta chain. Which antigen it targets is not known. Base quality data are lacking; no much larger clone is found one base away. Germline trimming amounts to 4 bases on V and 5 bases on J, with 13 as the count of junction bases outside the gene matches. The CDR3 holds 18 amino acids from the cysteine to the phenylalanine. Here the CDR3 DNA is all that survives: 54 bases in frame from base 1. The time point label on this specimen signifies: newly diagnosed GD, antithyroid drugs for less than 3 months. For both TCR sequencing and RNA sequencing, RNA was extracted from PBMCs in TRIzol. The diagnosis of Graves' disease was made according to American Thyroid Association guidelines. The patients came from an endocrinology department in Xi'an, China. From each patient, approximately 9 milliliters of peripheral blood was collected into an EDTA anticoagulant tube. PBMCs were isolated by Ficoll Paque Plus density gradient separation without further T cell sorting. An Agilent 2100 Bioanalyzer and agarose gel were used to assess RNA quality, and a NanoDrop 2000 was used to measure RNA concentration.

The data originate from a study of regulatory T cells in long-lasting Graves disease (dated by TCRdb to the early 2020s). Regarding the study in general: Patients with newly diagnosed Graves' disease had been on antithyroid drugs for under 3 months. This study used TCR sequencing and RNA sequencing of peripheral blood to compare persistent Graves' disease patients against newly diagnosed Graves' disease patients. The study took place in China and was registered as a clinical trial. A total of 33 samples were covered by TCR sequencing, comprising 13 persistent and 20 newly diagnosed Graves' disease patients.

General findings and caveats noted by the study authors: Preferential use of TRBV28, TRBJ1-2 and TRBJ2-5 was observed in persistent disease, whereas TRBV20-1 and TRBJ2-1 were favored in newly diagnosed disease. The small sample size was acknowledged by the authors as a limitation that may reduce accuracy. Sequencing and analysis were restricted to the TCR beta chain. More public clonotypes were shared among persistent patients (under 3,000) than among newly diagnosed patients (966). The study examined only peripheral blood because the primary lesion, thyroid tissue, could not be accessed. Lower TCR Shannon entropy and fewer highly expanded clones were observed in persistent Graves' disease patients than in newly diagnosed patients, which suggested clonal expansion.

Library preparation used multiplex PCR. TCRdb shows the sequencer as Illumina HiSeq 4000. iRepertoire HTBI primers and Arm-PCR amplification of CDR3 regions were used to construct TCR beta libraries. Before sequencing, the PCR products underwent gel purification. Per the original workflow: A total of 62 TRBV and some 13 TRBJ segments were identified across samples and were used for gene usage analysis of CDR3 amino acid clonotypes. COPE and FqMerger were used to merge the filtered high-quality paired reads into contigs. BLAST was used to align contigs to the IMGT TRBV, TRBD and TRBJ reference genes, and CDR3 was defined following IMGT. Any clonotype with a frequency above 0.1% was classified as a highly expanded clone. Shannon entropy was used to measure repertoire diversity, and the Gini coefficient was used to measure V-J evenness. Public clonotypes were defined as clonotypes shared by more than one individual. TCRdb redid the processing of the public reads, applying fastp at Q25 and MiXCR, and retained in-frame beta chains. When rows share a CDR3 protein, they turn into one entry using the most common DNA and genes. The V and J calls and clone size come from TCRdb's table, not from the authors' own analysis. The sample table contains more than 450,000 distinct CDR3 sequences; only one count was recorded for around 12% of them. The top ten constitute 8.9% of the sample.

The sample was also reused in another study, on T cells in Graves' hyperthyroidism and ophthalmopathy. The second study, in turn, reports: Stable Graves' hyperthyroidism was defined as no progression to ophthalmopathy during 18 months of follow-up. Hyperthyroidism patients were newly diagnosed, had a disease duration of under 2 months, and were aged 18 to 65 years. Any patient with an uncontrolled infection, another autoimmune disease, pregnancy or lactation was excluded. Clinical symptoms, serum thyroxine and TRAb, thyroid ultrasound, and orbital computed tomography formed the basis for the diagnoses. The TCR CDR3 was subjected to a first round of RT-PCR using the HTBI primer set and the Qiagen OneStep RT-PCR kit. Most expanded thyroid clonotypes (frequency above 0.001) were also detected in blood, suggesting blood repertoires may reflect thyroid immune responses. In cross-validation, a model built on a 13 V-J signature told ophthalmopathy apart from stable hyperthyroidism with 87.88% sensitivity and approximately 81% specificity, and in testing the same model reached 80%/75%. During validation, the model predicted progression to ophthalmopathy a median of around 6 months ahead of onset, with roughly 65% sensitivity and 72% to 80% specificity. A discovery cohort of roughly 96 patients, 43 with Graves' ophthalmopathy and approximately 55 with stable Graves' hyperthyroidism, was used to find distinguishing TCR V-J signatures. Prospective prediction of ophthalmopathy was tested in an independent validation cohort of 18 to 20 hyperthyroidism patients and 15 to 17 patients who later progressed to ophthalmopathy. For training and testing, the roughly 97 patients in the discovery cohort were randomly divided in a 7:3 ratio. In more than 5 Graves' hyperthyroidism patients, the study also compared T-cell repertoires from thyroid tissue with T-cell repertoires from blood. After sampling, hyperthyroidism patients received methimazole starting at 30 mg daily, and ophthalmopathy patients received high-dose intravenous methylprednisolone. Libraries were constructed in a second round of multiplex PCR, after which size selection and purification were performed. Sequencing of the libraries was done on an Illumina HiSeq2000 using paired-end 100 bp reads. SOAPnuke was used to process the raw data, with reads discarded if the reads contained adapters or uncalled bases, had a mean Phred below 15, or lacked an exact constant-primer or identifier match. High-quality paired reads were merged using COPE v1.2.5, and each unique nucleotide sequence was defined as a clonotype. MiTCR v1.1 was used to align clonotypes to the IMGT TRBV, TRBD and TRBJ reference segments. The analysis was restricted to V-J combinations with a frequency above 0.0001, which together covered 99.2% of the repertoires. A TCS score was defined as the ratio of F50 (clonal expansion) to E x V (chaos), with BLOSUM62-based TCRdist applied between CDR3 peptides within each V-J. Welch's t-statistics and random forest reduced 500 to 650 V-J features to fewer than 15, which were used in a naive Bayes classifier (R e1071). No statistical method was used to set the sample size in advance, and investigators knew the group allocation. The paper reports TCR Vbeta CDR3 sequencing of approximately 130 peripheral blood samples: some 44 ophthalmopathy, fewer than 80 hyperthyroidism and around 17 progressor patients.

The chain links TRBV12-3 or TRBV12-4 with TRBJ2-2; TRBD1 aligns with 10 central bases. The source material was peripheral blood mononuclear cells (PBMCs), sampled at new diagnosis, from a patient treated with antithyroid drugs. This receptor was taken from a woman in her twenties or thirties with Graves disease. Donor details come from another sample of the same person, matched by shared clones. The sequenced DNA is TGTGCCAGCAGTTCCGGGACAGGGGCCCTAATAATTACCGGGGAGCTGTTTTTT. The translation is CASSSGTGALIITGELFF.